One sample yielded the 2 T cell receptor beta chains listed below, sequenced in a study of CD8+CD57+ T cells in acquired aplastic anemia. Patients picked for sequencing had shown CD8+CD57+ cell expansion detected by flow cytometry. TCR beta VDJ and CDR3 profiling used genomic DNA as template. Each CDR3 protein is one row after TCRdb ran MiXCR on the reads. This sample has some 140,000 distinct CDR3 sequences, with about 50% found just once. The sequenced sample was sorted CD4+, CD8+, or CD8+CD57+ T cells (not recorded which) from PBMCs. All receptors come from a human donor with aplastic anemia.

The gene calls are TRBV20-1 and TRBJ2-7, with 10 bases fitting TRBD2. The V gene end was trimmed by 0 bases and the J gene end by 6 bases; junction bases not matched to a gene: 14. In germline, CDR1 is DFQATT, CDR2 SNEGSKA (reference sequence). CDR3 length: 17 residues. CDR3 bases: TGCAGTGCTAGAGATGAGGTTGGCGTGTGGACTAGCGGCGAGCAGTACTTC. Its protein is CSARDEVGVWTSGEQYF.

This clonotype was seen at least ten times. This sequence joins TRBV29-1 and TRBJ1-3, with no clear D. V dropped 3 bases and J dropped 3 bases, with 3 bases sitting between them. CDR3 length equals 11 residues. CDR1 is SQVTM, CDR2 ANQGSEA, per germline. The CDR3 coding sequence is TGCAGCGTTGACTTTGGAAACACCATATATTTT. Translated, it gives CSVDFGNTIYF.